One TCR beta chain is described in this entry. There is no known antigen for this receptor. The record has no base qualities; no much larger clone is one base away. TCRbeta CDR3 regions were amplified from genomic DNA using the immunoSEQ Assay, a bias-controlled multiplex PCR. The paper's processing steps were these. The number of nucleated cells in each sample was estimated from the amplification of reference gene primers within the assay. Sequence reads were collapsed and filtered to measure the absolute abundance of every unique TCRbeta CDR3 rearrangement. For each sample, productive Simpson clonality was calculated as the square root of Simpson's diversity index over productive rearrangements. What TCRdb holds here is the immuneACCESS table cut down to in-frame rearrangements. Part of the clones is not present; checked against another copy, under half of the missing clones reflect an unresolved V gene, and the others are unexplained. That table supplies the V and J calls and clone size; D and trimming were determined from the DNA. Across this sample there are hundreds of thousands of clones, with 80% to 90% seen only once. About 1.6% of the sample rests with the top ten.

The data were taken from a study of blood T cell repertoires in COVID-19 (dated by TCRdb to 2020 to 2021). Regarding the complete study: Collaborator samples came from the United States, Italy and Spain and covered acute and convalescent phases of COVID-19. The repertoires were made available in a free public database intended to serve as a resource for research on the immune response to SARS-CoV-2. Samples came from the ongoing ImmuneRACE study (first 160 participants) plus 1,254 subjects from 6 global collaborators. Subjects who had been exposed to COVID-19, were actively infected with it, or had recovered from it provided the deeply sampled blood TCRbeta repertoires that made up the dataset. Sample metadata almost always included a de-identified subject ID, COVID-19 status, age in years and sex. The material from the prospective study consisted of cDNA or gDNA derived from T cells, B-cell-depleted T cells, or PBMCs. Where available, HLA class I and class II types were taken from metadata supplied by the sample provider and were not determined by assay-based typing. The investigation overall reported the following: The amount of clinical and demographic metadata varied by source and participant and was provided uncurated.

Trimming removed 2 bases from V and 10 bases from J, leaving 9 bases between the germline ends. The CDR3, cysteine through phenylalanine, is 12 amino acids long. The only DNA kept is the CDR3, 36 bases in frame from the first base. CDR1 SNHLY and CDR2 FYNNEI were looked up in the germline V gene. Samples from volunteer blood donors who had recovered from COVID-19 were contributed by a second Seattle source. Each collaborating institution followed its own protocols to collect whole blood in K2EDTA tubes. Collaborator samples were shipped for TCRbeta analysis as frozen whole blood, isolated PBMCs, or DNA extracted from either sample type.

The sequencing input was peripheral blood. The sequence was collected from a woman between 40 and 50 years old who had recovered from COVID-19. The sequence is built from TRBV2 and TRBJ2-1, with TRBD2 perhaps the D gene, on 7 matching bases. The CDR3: CASSERGGEQFF. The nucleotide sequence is TGTGCCAGCAGTGAAAGGGGGGGCGAGCAGTTCTTC.